These 10 T cell receptor beta chains were sequenced from one sample in a study of T cell changes during pregnancy in multiple sclerosis. Here immunoSEQ multiplex PCR was the method, and the copy in TCRdb shows in-frame clones only, minus some. Of 91,000 or so clones listed, approximately 92% are singletons. Sequenced here: peripheral blood, sampled after pregnancy. The receptors derive from a female donor with multiple sclerosis, enrolled in a pregnancy study.

The chain recombines TRBV2 with TRBJ1-5, with D hard to call. CDR1 and CDR2 (germline): SNHLY, FYNNEI. The CDR3 contains 13 residues. Trimming took off 9 bases at V and 0 bases at J, with 9 bases between the two ends. DNA for the CDR3: TGTGCCAGTACAGCATATAGCAATCAGCCCCAGCATTTT. Its protein is CASTAYSNQPQHF.

The genes are TRBV13 and TRBJ1-1, with 7 nucleotides matching TRBD1. V gave up 4 bases and J gave up 1 base; unmatched junction bases: 3. Germline V lookup: CDR1 PRHDT, CDR2 FYEKMQ (reference sequence). The CDR3 loop spans 14 amino acids. The CDR3 DNA is TGTGCCAGCAGCTACCCAGGGGGGAACACTGAAGCTTTCTTT. It codes for CASSYPGGNTEAFF.

This rearrangement joins TRBV5-1 to TRBJ2-5, with 7 bases aligning to TRBD1. V dropped 4 bases and J dropped 7; count of bases not matched to a gene: 10. CDR3 length: 14 residues. Per germline, CDR1 SGHRS and CDR2 YFSETQ. The CDR3 DNA is TGCGCCAGCAGCCAACAGGGGATGGAAGGGACCCAGTACTTC. This codes for CASSQQGMEGTQYF.

V and J are TRBV7-3 and TRBJ2-3; D might be TRBD1 (6 bases). Germline CDR1 reads SGHTA; CDR2 reads FQGTGA. The CDR3 has 14 residues. Trimming cost V 5 bases and J 2 bases, with 11 bases left between them. The CDR3 loop reads CASSPQGYTDTQYF. CDR3 coding DNA: TGTGCCAGCAGCCCACAGGGATACACAGATACGCAGTATTTT.

This clone was seen once. The CDR3 bases are TGTGCCAGCCGGGACAGGGGGAATTCTAACTATGGCTACACCTTC. It yields the protein CASRDRGNSNYGYTF. The rearrangement joins TRBV19 to TRBJ1-2, with TRBD1 matching 11 bases. Germline CDR1 and CDR2: LNHDA and SQIVND (reference sequence). V was clipped by 9 bases and J by 0 bases; unmatched bases: 6. CDR3 length equals 15 residues. Complete variable domain (other parts from reference TRBV19 and TRBJ1-2): DGGITQSPKYLFRKEGQNVTLSCEQNLNHDAMYWYRQDPGQGLRLIYYSQIVNDFQKGDIAEGYSVSREKKESFPLTVTSAQKNPTAFYLCASRDRGNSNYGYTFGSGTRLTVV.

The V and J genes are TRBV6-6 and TRBJ1-1; D gene unclear. Germline V gene sequence: CDR1 MNHNY, CDR2 SVGAGI (reference sequence). Trimming removed 8 bases from V and 8 bases from J, with 9 bases in between. This CDR3 region has 10 residues. Here the CDR3 DNA reads TGTGCCAGCCGAGACGGGGAAGCTTTCTTT. It yields the protein CASRDGEAFF.

This rearrangement joins TRBV30 to TRBJ2-1; TRBD1 matches 7 bases. The CDR3 extends over 13 amino acids. Germline CDR1 reads GTSNPN; CDR2 reads SVGIG (reference sequence). The junction had 10 bases not matched to a gene; V was cut back by 5 bases and J by 9 bases. CDR3 sequence reads: CAWADRQGLEQFF. For the CDR3, the DNA is TGTGCCTGGGCGGACAGGCAGGGCCTTGAGCAGTTCTTC.

This clone was seen only once. This sequence joins TRBV18 and TRBJ2-7; 8 positions agree with TRBD1. The J segment lost 5 bases and the V segment lost 5 bases, leaving 11 bases of the junction unmatched. The V gene's germline CDR1 is KGHSH and CDR2 LQKENI. The CDR3 covers 15 residues. This CDR3 is CASSSATGAGHEQYF. DNA for the CDR3: TGTGCCAGCTCATCTGCGACAGGGGCGGGCCACGAGCAGTACTTC.

This chain joins TRBV29-1 and TRBJ2-3, with 9 nucleotides matching TRBD1. Unmatched junction bases numbered 11, after V lost 4 bases and J lost 3 bases. Germline V gene sequence: CDR1 SQVTM, CDR2 ANQGSEA. The CDR3 has 16 residues. This chain's CDR3 is CSVGRRGTGKTDTQYF. CDR3 nucleotide sequence: TGCAGCGTTGGAAGGAGGGGGACAGGGAAGACAGATACGCAGTATTTT.

The chain employs TRBV30 and TRBJ1-6; the match to TRBD1 covers 9 bases. CDR1 and CDR2 (germline): GTSNPN, SVGIG (reference sequence). The trim removed 2 bases at V and 8 bases at J, leaving 4 bases unmatched. This CDR3 comprises 14 residues. CDR3 coding DNA: TGTGCCTGGAGTCCTACAGGGGGCGATTCACCCCTCCACTTT. This codes for CAWSPTGGDSPLHF.